One sample yielded the 8 T cell receptor beta chains listed below, sequenced in a study of blood T cell repertoires in COVID-19. TCRdb's copy holds only in-frame clones and misses some; the assay was immunoSEQ multiplex PCR. The data contain 20,000 to 25,000 clones, around three quarters of them singletons. Input material: peripheral blood. These receptors were obtained from a man aged 55-75 years with active COVID-19.

The rearrangement joins TRBV19 to TRBJ1-4; TRBD1 aligns across 9 bases. CDR3 length equals 14 residues. CDR1 LNHDA and CDR2 SQIVND come from the germline V gene (reference sequence). The trim removed 4 bases at V and 6 bases at J, leaving 3 bases unmatched. CDR3 protein: CASSRTGADEKLFF. CDR3 DNA: TGTGCCAGTAGTAGGACAGGGGCGGATGAAAAACTGTTTTTT.

The chain joins TRBV13 to TRBJ2-7; 8 nucleotides match TRBD1. CDR1 PRHDT and CDR2 FYEKMQ come from the germline V gene (reference sequence). The CDR3 length is 14 residues. V shed 5 bases and J 3 bases; nucleotides not matched to a gene: 6. In nucleotides, the CDR3 is TGTGCCAGCAGCCCCCGACAGGGGAGCTACGAGCAGTACTTC. This sequence encodes CASSPRQGSYEQYF.

This chain links TRBV24-1 with TRBJ2-5; 7 bases fit TRBD2. The CDR3 is 15 residues long. The V and J ends lost 3 bases and 0 bases, in that order; junction bases with no gene match: 3. Germline V CDR1 and CDR2: KGHDR, SFDVKD. The CDR3 nucleotides read TGTGCCACCAGTGATGGGCGGGAGTACCAAGAGACCCAGTACTTC. It is translated as CATSDGREYQETQYF.

The CDR3 sequence is CASSEIPGQGNANTGELFF. DNA for the CDR3: TGCGCCAGCAGCGAGATACCGGGACAGGGAAACGCGAACACCGGGGAGCTGTTTTTT. The chain combines TRBV4-1 with TRBJ2-2; 9 nucleotides agree with TRBD1. The CDR3 has 19 amino acids. Germline lookup yields CDR1 MGHRA and CDR2 YSYEKL. V shed 5 bases and J 0 bases; nucleotides not matched to a gene: 13.

The rearrangement links TRBV11-2 to TRBJ2-3; D may be TRBD2 (5 bases). The V gene lost 7 bases and the J gene lost 2 bases, with 19 bases spanning the gap. CDR1 is SGHAT, CDR2 FQNNGV, per germline. The CDR3 is 16 amino acids. As DNA, the CDR3 is TGTGCCAGCACCTCTCCCTTGCCGGGGAACACAGATACGCAGTATTTT. Amino acids: CASTSPLPGNTDTQYF.

The chain recombines TRBV25-1 with TRBJ2-1; D is undetermined. V lost 8 bases to trimming and J lost 0 bases, with 5 bases between them. This CDR3 has 12 amino acids. Looked up from germline, CDR1 is MGHDK and CDR2 is SYGVNS. CDR3 coding DNA: TGTGCCAGCCTCAGCTCCTACAATGAGCAGTTCTTC. Encoded protein: CASLSSYNEQFF.

J is TRBJ1-3 and V is TRBV4-1; the match to TRBD1 covers 7 bases. The trim removed 5 bases at V and 8 bases at J, leaving 12 bases unmatched. This CDR3 is built from 15 residues. The germline V gene encodes CDR1 MGHRA and CDR2 YSYEKL. As DNA, the CDR3 is TGCGCCAGCAGCGATCGCACCTTAGGGGGCGACACCATATATTTT. Translated: CASSDRTLGGDTIYF.

This chain joins TRBV6-6 and TRBJ2-7; D may be TRBD1 (6 bases). The CDR3 is 14 residues long. Per germline, CDR1 MNHNY and CDR2 SVGAGI (reference sequence). The ends were cut back, 2 bases at V and 3 bases at J, with 11 bases in the middle. The CDR3 sequence is CASSYTQGIYEQYF. The DNA of the CDR3 is TGTGCCAGCAGTTACACACAGGGTATCTACGAGCAGTACTTC.